The clone carrying this T cell receptor (beta chain) was recorded at least ten times. No antigen is known for it. V was pared by 7 bases and J by 4 bases, with 4 bases between. The CDR3 is 10 residues long. Per the germline V gene, CDR1 is SNHLY and CDR2 is FYNNEI. RNA transcripts served as template for amplifying TCR beta CDR3 sequences. A first-round RT-PCR used HTBI primers, followed by a second-round multiplex PCR. From the multiplex PCR reads, TCRdb called clonotypes with MiXCR, one entry per CDR3 protein. The sample lists about 640,000 distinct CDR3 sequences, about 40% seen once, with more than 3% in the top ten. This record comes from a study of Graves' ophthalmopathy and Graves' hyperthyroidism. The overall study: Researchers obtained peripheral blood at initial diagnosis, before any treatment had begun.

Overall study findings and caveats: In separating ophthalmopathy from stable hyperthyroidism, a 13-signature model achieved 85% to 90% sensitivity and around 80% specificity. In blood appeared most of the expanded thyroid clonotypes whose frequency exceeded 0.001.

This sequence originates from an adult man with Graves' ophthalmopathy. Sequencing used peripheral blood. The chain joins TRBV2 to TRBJ1-2; the D is unclear. The CDR3 here is CASNRYGYTF. The CDR3 DNA reads as TGTGCCAGCAATCGCTATGGCTACACCTTC. The whole variable domain, remainder taken from reference TRBV2 and TRBJ1-2, is EPEVTQTPSHQVTQMGQEVILRCVPISNHLYFYWYRQILGQKVEFLVSFYNNEISEKSEIFDDQFSVERPDGSNFTLKIRSTKLEDSAMYFCASNRYGYTFGSGTRLTVV.